This T cell receptor beta chain was documented in a study of CD8 T cells in ankylosing spondylitis. General study points: Before this, some motif variants had been reported in reactive arthritis synovial fluid and blood.

Trimming at V came to 4 bases and at J to 7 bases, leaving 16 bases not matched to a gene. This CDR3 is 16 amino acids long. TCRdb processed the 5' RACE reads anew with MiXCR; each CDR3 protein has one entry. The sample has 250,000 or so distinct CDR3 sequences; about a sixth are singletons. This clonotype showed up just a few times. The antigen remains undetermined. This chain joins TRBV12-3 or TRBV12-4 and TRBJ2-7, with TRBD1 matching 7 bases. The sequence was obtained from a male donor with ankylosing spondylitis or in good health (not recorded which). Sequenced sample: blood, either unsorted or a sorted T cell fraction (not recorded which). The chain's CDR3 is CASSSTSGTASGEQYF. The CDR3 DNA reads TGTGCCAGCAGTTCAACCTCCGGGACAGCCTCCGGAGAGCAGTACTTC.